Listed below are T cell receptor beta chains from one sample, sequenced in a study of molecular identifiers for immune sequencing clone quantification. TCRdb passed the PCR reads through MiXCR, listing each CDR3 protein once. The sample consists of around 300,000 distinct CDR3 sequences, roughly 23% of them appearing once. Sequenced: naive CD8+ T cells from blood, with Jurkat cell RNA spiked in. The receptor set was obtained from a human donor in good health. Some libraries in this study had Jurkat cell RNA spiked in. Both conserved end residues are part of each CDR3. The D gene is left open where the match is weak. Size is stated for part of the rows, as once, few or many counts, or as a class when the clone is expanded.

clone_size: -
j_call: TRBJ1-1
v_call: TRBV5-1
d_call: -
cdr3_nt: TGCGCCAACAGCTTGGAGTACGAATCCACTCAAGCTTTCTTT
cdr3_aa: CANSLEYESTQAFF

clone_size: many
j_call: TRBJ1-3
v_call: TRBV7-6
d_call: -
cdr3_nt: TGTGCCAGCAGCTTAGGAACAGGACTTGGAAACACCATATATTTT
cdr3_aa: CASSLGTGLGNTIYF

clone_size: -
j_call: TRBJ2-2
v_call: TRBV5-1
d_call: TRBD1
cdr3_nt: TGCGCCAGCCGGGAACGACAGGGGAGCACCGGGGAGCTGTTTTTT
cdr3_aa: CASRERQGSTGELFF

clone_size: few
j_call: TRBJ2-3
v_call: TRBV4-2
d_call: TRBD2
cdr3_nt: TGTGCCAGCAGCCAAGATTCGGCTAGCGGGAGGAGAGATACGCAGTATTTT
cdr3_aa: CASSQDSASGRRDTQYF

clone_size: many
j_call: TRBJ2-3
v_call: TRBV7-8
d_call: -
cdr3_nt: TGTGCCAGCAGCTCGCCGGGAGACAGGTATACGCAGTATTTT
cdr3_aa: CASSSPGDRYTQYF

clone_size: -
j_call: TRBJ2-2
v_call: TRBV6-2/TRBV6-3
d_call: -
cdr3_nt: TGTGCCAGCAGTTATTCGGCAGACAACCCCGGGGAGCTGTTTTTT
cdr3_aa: CASSYSADNPGELFF

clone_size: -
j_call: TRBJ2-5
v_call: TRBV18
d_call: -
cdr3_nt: TGTGCCAGCTCACCACCACTAGGGACGGCACAAGAGACCCAGTACTTC
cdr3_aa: CASSPPLGTAQETQYF

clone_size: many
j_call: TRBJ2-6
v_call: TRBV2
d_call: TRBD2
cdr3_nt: TGTGCCAGCACCGGGGGACTATTATCTGGGGCCAACGTCCTGACTTTC
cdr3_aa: CASTGGLLSGANVLTF

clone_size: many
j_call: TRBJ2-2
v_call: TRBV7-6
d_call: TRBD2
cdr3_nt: TGTGCCAGCAGCCCCACTAGCGGGAGGGCCCCCGGGGAGCTGTTTTTT
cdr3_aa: CASSPTSGRAPGELFF

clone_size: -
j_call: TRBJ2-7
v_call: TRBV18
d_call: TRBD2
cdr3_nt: TGTGCCGGCTCACCGCGGGGGGGTCCCTCCTACGAGCAGTACTTC
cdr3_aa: CAGSPRGGPSYEQYF

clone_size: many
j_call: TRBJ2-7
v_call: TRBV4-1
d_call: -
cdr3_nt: TGCGCCAGCAGCGCTAGCGCGGGGAACTACGAGCAGTACTTC
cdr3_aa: CASSASAGNYEQYF

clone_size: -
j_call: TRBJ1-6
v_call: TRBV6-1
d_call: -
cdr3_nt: TGTGCCAGCAGTACCCAGGACCCCTATAATTCACCCCTCCACTTT
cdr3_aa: CASSTQDPYNSPLHF

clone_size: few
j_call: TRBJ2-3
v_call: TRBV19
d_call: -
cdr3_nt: TGTGCCAGTAGTATTATCGCGGCGGGGCCCATCACAGATACGCAGTATTTT
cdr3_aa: CASSIIAAGPITDTQYF

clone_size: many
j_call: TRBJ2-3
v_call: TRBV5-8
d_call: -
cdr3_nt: TGTGCCAGCAGCTTGGAGGCTACCATGGGAGATACGCAGTATTTT
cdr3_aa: CASSLEATMGDTQYF

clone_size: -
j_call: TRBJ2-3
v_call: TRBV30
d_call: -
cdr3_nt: TGTGCCTGGAGTGTATGGGCAGGGGCCACAGGTACGCAGTATTTT
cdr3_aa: CAWSVWAGATGTQYF

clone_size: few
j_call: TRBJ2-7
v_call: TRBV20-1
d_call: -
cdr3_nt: TGCAGTGCTAGGGGGGTTCCCTCCTACGAGCAGTACTTC
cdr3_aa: CSARGVPSYEQYF

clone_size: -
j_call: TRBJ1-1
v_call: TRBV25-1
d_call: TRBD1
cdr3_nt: TGTGCCAGCAGTGAACCCGGGACAGGGGGATTGCGCGCTGAAGCTTTCTTT
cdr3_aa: CASSEPGTGGLRAEAFF

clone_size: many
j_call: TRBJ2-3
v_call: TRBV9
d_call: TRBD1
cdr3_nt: TGTGCCAGCAGCGTAACCGGGACAGAAACCACAGATACGCAGTATTTT
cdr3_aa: CASSVTGTETTDTQYF

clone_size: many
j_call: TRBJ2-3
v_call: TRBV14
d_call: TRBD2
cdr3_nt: TGTGCCAGCAGCCAAACCGGGACTAGCGGGTATTCAGATACGCAGTATTTT
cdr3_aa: CASSQTGTSGYSDTQYF

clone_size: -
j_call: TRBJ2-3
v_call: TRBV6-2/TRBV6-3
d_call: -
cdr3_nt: TGTGCCAGCAGTTACCACCGAATAGAAGGAGCCGCAGATACGCAGTATTTT
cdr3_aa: CASSYHRIEGAADTQYF

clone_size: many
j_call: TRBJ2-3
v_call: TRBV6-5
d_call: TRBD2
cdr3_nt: TGTGCCAGCAGTTATGGGACTAGCGGGGGAACAGATACGCAGTATTTT
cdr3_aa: CASSYGTSGGTDTQYF

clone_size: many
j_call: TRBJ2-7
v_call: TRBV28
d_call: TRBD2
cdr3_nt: TGTGCCAGCAGTTTTTCAAGCGGGAGCGGCCACGAGCAGTACTTC
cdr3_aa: CASSFSSGSGHEQYF

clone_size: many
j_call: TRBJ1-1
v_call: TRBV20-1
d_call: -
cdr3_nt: TGCAGTGCTAGTTTTCTGGGGATGAACACTGAAGCTTTCTTT
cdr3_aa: CSASFLGMNTEAFF

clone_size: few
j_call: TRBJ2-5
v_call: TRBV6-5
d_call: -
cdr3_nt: TGTGCCAGCAGTTACTCGCCAGGAGCAGGGACCCAGTACTTC
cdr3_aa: CASSYSPGAGTQYF

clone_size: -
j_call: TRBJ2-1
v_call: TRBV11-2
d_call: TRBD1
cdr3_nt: TGTGCCAGCAGCCAGCAGGGGACAGCCTACAATGAGCAGTTCTTC
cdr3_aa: CASSQQGTAYNEQFF

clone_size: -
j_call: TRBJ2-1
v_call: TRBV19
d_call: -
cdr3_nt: TGTGCCAGTAGTAAGGACCCGCCCTCCTACAATGAGCAGTTCTTC
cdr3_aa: CASSKDPPSYNEQFF

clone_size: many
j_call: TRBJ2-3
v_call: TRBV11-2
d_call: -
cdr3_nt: TGTGCCAGCATTGGGTTTATCGTAGGACTCCGCACAGATACGCAGTATTTT
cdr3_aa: CASIGFIVGLRTDTQYF

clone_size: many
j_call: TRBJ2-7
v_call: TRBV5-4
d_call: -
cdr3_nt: TGTGCCAGCAGCTTGGCCCAATGGTCCGCAGGAGGTACCTACGAGCAGTACTTC
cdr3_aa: CASSLAQWSAGGTYEQYF